Listed below are T cell receptor beta chains from one sample, sequenced in a study of blood T cell repertoires in COVID-19. TCRdb keeps only in-frame clones here, not all; method: immunoSEQ multiplex PCR. The sample lists around 25,000 clones, 85% to 90% occurring once. Sequenced: peripheral blood. The receptors come from a human donor in a cohort sampled during active COVID-19. CDR3s include the opening cysteine and the closing phenylalanine or tryptophan. The D gene is left open where the match is weak. Part of the rows lack a size; the others show once, few, many or a class for expanded clones.

J,D,size,V,DNA,CDR3
TRBJ1-6,-,-,TRBV27,TGTGCCAGCAGTTTCTCGGGGAGCTCCTATAATTCACCCCTCCACTTT,CASSFSGSSYNSPLHF
TRBJ2-3,TRBD1,once,TRBV5-1,TGCGCCAGCAGCCCCCGCACAGGGGGGACAGATACGCAGTATTTT,CASSPRTGGTDTQYF
TRBJ1-5,-,few,TRBV24-1,TGTGCCACCAGTGCGGTTAGTAGCAATCAGCCCCAGCATTTT,CATSAVSSNQPQHF
TRBJ2-7,-,-,TRBV6-5,TGTGCCAGCAGCCTTGGGGTGGGGGCCGCCTACGAGCAGTACTTC,CASSLGVGAAYEQYF
TRBJ2-7,TRBD2,once,TRBV24-1,TGTGCCACCAGTGATTTGTCTAGCGGGGGTCGTTACGAGCAGTACTTC,CATSDLSSGGRYEQYF
TRBJ1-5,TRBD1,-,TRBV5-1,TGCGCCAGCAGCTTGACAGGGGATCAGCCCCAGCATTTT,CASSLTGDQPQHF
TRBJ2-2,-,-,TRBV24-1,TGTGCCACCAGTGACTTGGACTCGGCGGGCACTGGGGAGCTGTTTTTT,CATSDLDSAGTGELFF
TRBJ2-2,-,once,TRBV19,TGTGCCAGTAGATCCCCAGAGGACACCGGGGAGCTGTTTTTT,CASRSPEDTGELFF
TRBJ1-1,TRBD1,few,TRBV7-8,TGTGCCAGCAGCTTCGGACAGGGGGCTGGCCAGAGTAGGAACACTGAAGCTTTCTTT,CASSFGQGAGQSRNTEAFF
TRBJ2-2,-,-,TRBV28,TGTGCCAGCAGTACCCCAGGACAGAACACCGGGGAGCTGTTTTTT,CASSTPGQNTGELFF
TRBJ2-3,TRBD2,-,TRBV3-1/TRBV3-2,TGTGCCAGCAGCCCCTTTGGGGGGGGTACGCAGTATTTT,CASSPFGGGTQYF
TRBJ2-3,-,once,TRBV24-1,TGTGCCACACAGAGTAACACAGATACGCAGTATTTT,CATQSNTDTQYF
TRBJ1-1,-,-,TRBV20-1,TGCAGTGCTAGTAAACAGGCCATGAACACTGAAGCTTTCTTT,CSASKQAMNTEAFF
TRBJ2-7,TRBD1,-,TRBV7-9,TGTGCCAGCAGCCCTGGACAGGGAAGTCTCGGCGAGCAGTACTTC,CASSPGQGSLGEQYF
TRBJ2-6,TRBD1,-,TRBV19,TGTGCCAGCGCGGGACAGGGGGCGCTAGGGGCCAACGTCCTGACTTTC,CASAGQGALGANVLTF
TRBJ1-1,-,once,TRBV25-1,TGTGCCAGCAGTGAAATCACTAAAAAAGCGGAAGCTTTCTTT,CASSEITKKAEAFF
TRBJ2-2,-,-,TRBV5-1,TGCGCCAGCAGCGTACAGGGTCGTACCGGGGAGCTGTTTTTT,CASSVQGRTGELFF
TRBJ2-2,-,-,TRBV7-8,TGTGCCAGCAGCTGGGGACTTACCTCGAACACCGGGGAGCTGTTTTTT,CASSWGLTSNTGELFF
TRBJ1-1,TRBD1,once,TRBV5-4,TGTGCCAGCAGCTCGGACAGGATCATGAACACTGAAGCTTTCTTT,CASSSDRIMNTEAFF
TRBJ2-3,-,-,TRBV5-4,TGTGCCAGCAGCTCGCCAACGGGGGATACGCAGTATTTT,CASSSPTGDTQYF
TRBJ2-4,TRBD1,-,TRBV3-1/TRBV3-2,TGTGCCAGCAGCCAAGCCCCCAACAGGGGGCGTAATACCAAAAACATTCAGTACTTC,CASSQAPNRGRNTKNIQYF
TRBJ2-7,-,-,TRBV7-9,TGTGCCAGCAGCTTAGGGGCTGAGCAGTACTTC,CASSLGAEQYF
TRBJ2-1,-,-,TRBV5-1,TGCGCCAGCAGCCCTCCGGCGGACTCCTACAATGAGCAGTTCTTC,CASSPPADSYNEQFF
TRBJ1-6,-,-,TRBV28,TGTGCCAGCAGTCCACCCGGGGATTCACCCCTCCACTTT,CASSPPGDSPLHF
TRBJ1-1,TRBD1,-,TRBV10-1,TGCGCCAGCAGTGGGGACAGGGGGCGCGGGTACACTGAAGCTTTCTTT,CASSGDRGRGYTEAFF
TRBJ2-1,TRBD1,-,TRBV7-9,TGTGCCAGCAGCCCCCTTGGGACAGGGAAGTCCAATGAGCAGTTCTTC,CASSPLGTGKSNEQFF
TRBJ2-7,-,-,TRBV29-1,TGCAGCGTATATTTCAGGGACTACGAGCAGTACTTC,CSVYFRDYEQYF
TRBJ2-3,TRBD2,-,TRBV7-2,TGTGCCAGCAGCTTAGCAAGCGGGGGGGCGGATACGCAGTATTTT,CASSLASGGADTQYF
TRBJ2-7,TRBD2,-,TRBV7-2,TGTGCCAGCAGCTTAGGGGGCGGGGGGGGCAACGAGCAGTACTTC,CASSLGGGGGNEQYF
TRBJ2-5,-,once,TRBV14,TGTGCCAGCAGCTCCTGGACTTTTCTGGGGACCCAGTACTTC,CASSSWTFLGTQYF
TRBJ1-4,TRBD1,-,TRBV4-3,TGCGCCAGCAGCCAAGATCGATACGGGACAGGGACTGAAAAACTGTTTTTT,CASSQDRYGTGTEKLFF
TRBJ2-7,TRBD2,-,TRBV2,TGTGCCAGCAGTGTGACTAGCCAAACCACCTACGAGCAGTACTTC,CASSVTSQTTYEQYF
TRBJ1-6,-,once,TRBV11-1,TGTGCCAGCAGCCTGGCAGGCAATTCACCCCTCCACTTT,CASSLAGNSPLHF
TRBJ1-4,TRBD1,-,TRBV18,TGTGCCAGCTCACCGGGACAGGGAGGTGAAAAACTGTTTTTT,CASSPGQGGEKLFF
TRBJ2-7,-,-,TRBV6-6,TGTGCCAGCAGCCGTGACAGCTACGAGCAGTACTTC,CASSRDSYEQYF
TRBJ2-5,TRBD2,-,TRBV24-1,TGTGCCACCAGTGATTCTAGCGGGCTGGCTGAGACCCAGTACTTC,CATSDSSGLAETQYF
TRBJ1-3,TRBD1,-,TRBV6-5,TGTGCCAGCATTACAGGGGCTCCCTCTGGAAACACCATATATTTT,CASITGAPSGNTIYF
TRBJ2-2,-,-,TRBV9,TGTGCCAGCAGCGTAGTCGAGATCGGGGAGCTGTTTTTT,CASSVVEIGELFF
TRBJ1-1,TRBD1,-,TRBV5-1,TGCGCCAGCAGTGGGACAGGGGGCACTGAAGCTTTCTTT,CASSGTGGTEAFF
TRBJ2-3,-,-,TRBV5-1,TGCGCCAGCAGAGTAGCGGGCACAGATACGCAGTATTTT,CASRVAGTDTQYF
TRBJ2-1,-,-,TRBV24-1,TGTGCCACCAGTGGCACTACAGGCTTGAGGAAGTCCTACAATGAGCAGTTCTTC,CATSGTTGLRKSYNEQFF
TRBJ1-1,TRBD1,-,TRBV5-1,TGCGCCAGCAGCACAACAGGGGGGACAACTGAAGCTTTCTTT,CASSTTGGTTEAFF
TRBJ2-7,-,-,TRBV21-1,TGTGCCAGCAGCAGAGCCGCGACAAGGAACTACGAGCAGTACTTC,CASSRAATRNYEQYF
TRBJ1-5,-,-,TRBV5-1,TGCGCCAGCAGTTTGGGGGCAGGGTCGAGCAATCAGCCCCAGCATTTT,CASSLGAGSSNQPQHF
TRBJ2-7,-,-,TRBV3-1/TRBV3-2,TGTGCCAGCAGCCAGGACTGGTCTAGGGACGAGCAGTACTTC,CASSQDWSRDEQYF
TRBJ2-4,-,-,TRBV28,TGTGCCAGCAGTTTAGGACAACCTATAGCCAAAAACATTCAGTACTTC,CASSLGQPIAKNIQYF
TRBJ2-7,TRBD2,once,TRBV27,TGTGCCAGCAGCCTAGCGGGAGGGCTCTACGAGCAGTACTTC,CASSLAGGLYEQYF
TRBJ1-5,TRBD1,once,TRBV6-6,TGTGCCAGCAGTCGACCGACAGGGGGTAGCAATCAGCCCCAGCATTTT,CASSRPTGGSNQPQHF
TRBJ2-1,TRBD2,-,TRBV7-2,TGTGCCAGTTGTCTAGCGGGAGCCAATGAGCAGTTCTTC,CASCLAGANEQFF
TRBJ2-1,-,-,TRBV18,TGTGCCAGCTCACCACGGGTAGGGAGGACCTACAATGAGCAGTTCTTC,CASSPRVGRTYNEQFF
TRBJ1-5,TRBD1,few,TRBV12-5,TGTGCTAGTGGACCCTCGACAGGGGGCATCGAATATAGCAATCAGCCCCAGCATTTT,CASGPSTGGIEYSNQPQHF
TRBJ2-1,-,-,TRBV20-1,TGCAGTGCTAGTGACCCTCGGAGAGATAACAATGAGCAGTTCTTC,CSASDPRRDNNEQFF